Below, 4 T cell receptor beta chains from the same sample are listed, as sequenced in a study of blood T cell repertoires in COVID-19. Produced via immunoSEQ multiplex PCR; TCRdb's table is partial and in-frame only. Here the sample spans 40,000 to 45,000 clones, approximately 91% being singletons. Specimen: peripheral blood. These receptors were collected from a man aged 45-65 years with active COVID-19.

The V and J genes are TRBV7-8 and TRBJ2-7; D perhaps matches TRBD2 (8 bases). Trimming took off 5 bases at V and 5 bases at J, with 19 bases between the two ends. The CDR3 totals 15 residues. Germline loops: CDR1 SGHVS, CDR2 FQNEAQ. The CDR3 DNA follows: TGTGCCAGCAGCAGGTTAGCGGGACAGAGGGACGAGCAGTACTTC. Translated, it gives CASSRLAGQRDEQYF.

The chain recombines TRBV5-5 with TRBJ2-1, with a weak D call TRBD2 (6 bases). The CDR3 is made up of 12 amino acids. Per the germline V gene, CDR1 is SGHKS and CDR2 is YYEKEE (reference sequence). V lost 0 bases to trimming and J lost 8 bases, with 6 bases between them. CDR3 amino acids: CASSLERDEQFF. The CDR3 DNA is TGTGCCAGCAGCTTGGAGCGGGATGAGCAGTTCTTC.

The chain uses TRBV5-5 and TRBJ2-7; D is uncertain. Germline V gene sequence: CDR1 SGHKS, CDR2 YYEKEE (reference sequence). Trimming shortened V by 2 bases and J by 5 bases, and 11 bases separated the two germline ends. This CDR3 region has 13 residues. Written as DNA, the CDR3 is TGTGCCAGCAGCTTCCTAGAAGTGGACGAGCAGTACTTC. Translating gives CASSFLEVDEQYF.

This chain uses TRBV5-6 with TRBJ1-6; possibly TRBD1 for D (6 bases). CDR1 and CDR2 (germline): SGHDT, YYEEEE. Trimming stripped 1 base from V and 0 bases from J, with 8 bases between. This CDR3 spans 16 amino acids. CDR3 amino acids: CASSLQGSSYNSPLHF. For the CDR3, the DNA is TGTGCCAGCAGCTTGCAGGGGAGCTCCTATAATTCACCCCTCCACTTT. The full variable domain, its missing parts supplied by reference TRBV5-6 and TRBJ1-6, is DAGVTQSPTHLIKTRGQQVTLRCSPKSGHDTVSWYQQALGQGPQFIFQYYEEEERQRGNFPDRFSGHQFPNYSSELNVNALLLGDSALYLCASSLQGSSYNSPLHFGNGTRLTVT.